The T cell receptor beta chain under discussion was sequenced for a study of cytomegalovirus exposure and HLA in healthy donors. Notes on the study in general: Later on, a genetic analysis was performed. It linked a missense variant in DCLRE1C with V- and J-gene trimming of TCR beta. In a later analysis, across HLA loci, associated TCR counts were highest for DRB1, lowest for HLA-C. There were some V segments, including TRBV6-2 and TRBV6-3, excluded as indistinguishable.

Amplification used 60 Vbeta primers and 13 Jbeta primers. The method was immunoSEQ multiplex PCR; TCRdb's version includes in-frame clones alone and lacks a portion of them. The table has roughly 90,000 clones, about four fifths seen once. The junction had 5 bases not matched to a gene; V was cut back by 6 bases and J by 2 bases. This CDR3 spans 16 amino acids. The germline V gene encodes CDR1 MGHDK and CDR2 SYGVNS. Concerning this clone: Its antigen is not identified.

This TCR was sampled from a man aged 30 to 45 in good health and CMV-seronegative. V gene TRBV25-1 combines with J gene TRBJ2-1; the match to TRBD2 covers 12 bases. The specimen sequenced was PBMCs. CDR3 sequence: CASSETSGRTYNEQFF. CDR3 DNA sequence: TGTGCCAGCAGCGAAACTAGCGGGAGGACCTACAATGAGCAGTTCTTC.